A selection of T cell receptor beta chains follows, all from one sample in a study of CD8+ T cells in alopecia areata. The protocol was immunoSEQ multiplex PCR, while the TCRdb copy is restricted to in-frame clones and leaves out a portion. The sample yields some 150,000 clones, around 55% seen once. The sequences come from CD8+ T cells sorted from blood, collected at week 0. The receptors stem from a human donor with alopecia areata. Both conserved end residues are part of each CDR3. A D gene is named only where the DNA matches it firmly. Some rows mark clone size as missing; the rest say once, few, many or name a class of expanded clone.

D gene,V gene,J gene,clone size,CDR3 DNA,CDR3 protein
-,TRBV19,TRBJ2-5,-,TGTGCCAGTAGTATGGGGGAGACCCAGTACTTC,CASSMGETQYF
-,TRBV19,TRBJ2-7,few,TGTGCCAGTAGTCCTGCTGAGGGGCTCTACGAGCAGTACTTC,CASSPAEGLYEQYF
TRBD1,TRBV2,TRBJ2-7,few,TGTGCCAGCAGTGAATTAGGGACAGCCTACGAGCAGTACTTC,CASSELGTAYEQYF
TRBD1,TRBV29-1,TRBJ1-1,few,TGCAGCGGTCGGGGACAGGCCTCATCCGGGAACACTGAAGCTTTCTTT,CSGRGQASSGNTEAFF
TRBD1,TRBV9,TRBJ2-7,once,TGTGCCAGCAGCGTAGGAACAGGGGGCGGCTACGAGCAGTACTTC,CASSVGTGGGYEQYF
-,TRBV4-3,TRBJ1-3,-,TGCGCCAGCAGCCACCTTCGTCGTAACACCATATATTTT,CASSHLRRNTIYF
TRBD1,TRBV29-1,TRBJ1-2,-,TGCAGCGTTGACGACCGGGACAGGGGAAACTATGGCTACACCTTC,CSVDDRDRGNYGYTF
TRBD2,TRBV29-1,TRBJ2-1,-,TGCAGCGTTGAGGGGGGGAGGACTATCAATGAGCAGTTCTTC,CSVEGGRTINEQFF
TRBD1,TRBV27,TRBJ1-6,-,TGTGCCAGCAGTTTAGAGTCGGGACAGGGGGATTCACCCCTCCACTTT,CASSLESGQGDSPLHF
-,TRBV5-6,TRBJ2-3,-,TGTGCCAGCAGCTCGTACACAGATACGCAGTATTTT,CASSSYTDTQYF
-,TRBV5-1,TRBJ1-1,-,TGCGCCAGCAGCTTGGAGGGCAGAATCGAAGCTTTCTTT,CASSLEGRIEAFF
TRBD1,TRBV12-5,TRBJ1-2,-,TGTGCTAGTGGTTTGGGACAGGGGGCCACCTATGGCTACACCTTC,CASGLGQGATYGYTF
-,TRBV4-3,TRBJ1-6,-,TGCGCCAGCAGCCAAGATCTGGGGGGTAGGCATTCACCCCTCCACTTT,CASSQDLGGRHSPLHF
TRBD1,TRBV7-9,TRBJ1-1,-,TGTGCCAGCAGCCTACAGGGGGTTACTGAAGCTTTCTTT,CASSLQGVTEAFF
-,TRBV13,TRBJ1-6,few,TGTGCCAGCAGCTTATTCCGGGATCTCAATGCGGAATCACCCCTCCACTTT,CASSLFRDLNAESPLHF
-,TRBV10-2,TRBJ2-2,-,TGCGCCGGGTCGGGACAAAACACCGGGGAGCTGTTTTTT,CAGSGQNTGELFF
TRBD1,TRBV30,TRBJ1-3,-,TGTGCCCGGGACAGGGGAGATTCTGGAAACACCATATATTTT,CARDRGDSGNTIYF
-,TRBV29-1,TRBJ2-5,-,TGCAGCGTTGATGATTTTGGGCAGTACTTC,CSVDDFGQYF
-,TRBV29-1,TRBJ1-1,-,TGCAGCGCCCTAATAGCGGGCAGAGAAGCTTTCTTT,CSALIAGREAFF
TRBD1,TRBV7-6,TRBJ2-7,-,TGTGCCAGCAGCCTTGGGGACAGGAACTCCTACGAGCAGTACTTC,CASSLGDRNSYEQYF
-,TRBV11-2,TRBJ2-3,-,TGTGCCAGCAGCCCCCACTTAGATACGCAGTATTTT,CASSPHLDTQYF
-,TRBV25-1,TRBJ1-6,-,TGTGCCAGCAACAGCGGAAATTCACCCCTCCACTTT,CASNSGNSPLHF
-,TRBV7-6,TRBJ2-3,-,TGTGCCAGCAGCGAGGGGGAGGTTAAAGATACGCAGTATTTT,CASSEGEVKDTQYF
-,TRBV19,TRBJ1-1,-,TGTGCCAGTACTAATCGACAGGCCACTGAAGCTTTCTTT,CASTNRQATEAFF
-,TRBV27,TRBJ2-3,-,TGTGCCAGCAGTGCCAGGGGTTTTGGGACAGATACGCAGTATTTT,CASSARGFGTDTQYF
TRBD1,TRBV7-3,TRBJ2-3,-,TGTGCCAGCAGCCAGGGGGGCACAGATACGCAGTATTTT,CASSQGGTDTQYF
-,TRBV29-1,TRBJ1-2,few,TGCAGCGTAGAGTCGGGCTCGGCTGGCTACACCTTC,CSVESGSAGYTF
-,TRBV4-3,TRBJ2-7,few,TGCGCCAGCAGCCAAGGGTGGCCGGGGGCCTACGAGCAGTACTTC,CASSQGWPGAYEQYF
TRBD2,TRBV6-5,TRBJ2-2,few,TGTGCCAGCAGTTACTCGAGCGGGGCTGGGGAGCTGTTTTTT,CASSYSSGAGELFF
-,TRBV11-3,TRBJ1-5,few,TGTGCCAGCAGCTTATCGCCTTCGCAGCCCCAGCATTTT,CASSLSPSQPQHF
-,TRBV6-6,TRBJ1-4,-,TGTGCCAGCAGTAATAACAGGGCCGAGGGTGAAAAACTGTTTTTT,CASSNNRAEGEKLFF
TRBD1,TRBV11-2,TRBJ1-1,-,TGTGCCAGCAGCCAGGGGGTTTCTGAAGCTTTCTTT,CASSQGVSEAFF
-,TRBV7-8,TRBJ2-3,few,TGTGCCAGCAGCTTATCTGATAGCACAGATACGCAGTATTTT,CASSLSDSTDTQYF
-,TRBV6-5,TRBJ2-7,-,TGTGCCAGCAGTTACGGGGAAGACTACGAGCAGTACTTC,CASSYGEDYEQYF
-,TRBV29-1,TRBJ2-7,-,TGCAGCGTTGAAACGGCAGACTACGAGCAGTACTTC,CSVETADYEQYF
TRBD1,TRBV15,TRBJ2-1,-,TGTGCCACCAGCGTCCGGGACAGGGGTCCTCAATTCTCCTACAATGAGCAGTTCTTC,CATSVRDRGPQFSYNEQFF
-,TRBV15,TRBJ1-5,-,TGTGCCACCAGCACTAGTCGAGACAACAATCAGCCCCAGCATTTT,CATSTSRDNNQPQHF
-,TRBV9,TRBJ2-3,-,TGTGCCAGCAGTCGGAGCACAGATACGCAGTATTTT,CASSRSTDTQYF
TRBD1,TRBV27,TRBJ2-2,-,TGTGCCAGCAGTCCTCAAACCCCGGGACAGGGTTCCGGGGAGCTGTTTTTT,CASSPQTPGQGSGELFF
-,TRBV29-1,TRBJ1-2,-,TGCAGCGTTGAAGATGGAGGGCTCTATGGCTACACCTTC,CSVEDGGLYGYTF
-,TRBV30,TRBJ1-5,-,TGTGCCTGGGACGCAGGAGACAGGATACATTTT,CAWDAGDRIHF
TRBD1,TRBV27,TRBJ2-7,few,TGTGCCAGCAGTCGGGACAGCGAGCCCTACGAGCAGTACTTC,CASSRDSEPYEQYF
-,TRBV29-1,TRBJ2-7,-,TGCAGCGTCAAGACAGGTGACTCCTACGAGCAGTACTTC,CSVKTGDSYEQYF
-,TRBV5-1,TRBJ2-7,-,TGCGCCAGCAGCTTGGCACCGGACGCCTCCTACGAGCAGTACTTC,CASSLAPDASYEQYF
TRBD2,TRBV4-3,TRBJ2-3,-,TGCGCCAGCAGCCAAGATAGCGGGGGGACAGATACGCAGTATTTT,CASSQDSGGTDTQYF
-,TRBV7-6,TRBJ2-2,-,TGTGCCAGCAGCTCTCGGCTTACCGGGGAGCTGTTTTTT,CASSSRLTGELFF
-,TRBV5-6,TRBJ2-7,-,TGTGCCAGCAGTATGGGGACCTACCCCTACGAGCAGTACTTC,CASSMGTYPYEQYF
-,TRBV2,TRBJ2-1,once,TGTGCCAGCAGTGAAGCTGGGGGGTGGAGGGCCGACAATGAGCAGTTCTTC,CASSEAGGWRADNEQFF
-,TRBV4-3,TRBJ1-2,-,TGCGCCAGCAGCCCCACCGTACTAGAGCTTCCTTATGGCTACACCTTC,CASSPTVLELPYGYTF
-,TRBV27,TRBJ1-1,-,TGTGCCAGCAGTTTGGGTGGAGGGTTGAGGGCTTTCTTT,CASSLGGGLRAFF
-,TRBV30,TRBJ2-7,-,TGTGCCTGGGGTGGCTACGAGCAGTACTTC,CAWGGYEQYF
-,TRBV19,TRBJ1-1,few,TGTGCCAGCACGCTCGCTGTGAACACTGAAGCTTTCTTT,CASTLAVNTEAFF
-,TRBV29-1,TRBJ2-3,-,TGCAGCGTTGTGGTACTAGCAATAGATACGCAGTATTTT,CSVVVLAIDTQYF
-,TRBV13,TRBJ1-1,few,TGTGCCAGCAGCTTAGTGAGAGGAGAAGCTTTCTTT,CASSLVRGEAFF
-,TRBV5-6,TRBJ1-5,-,TGTGCCAGCAGCTTGGGGGGTGGCCAGCCCCAGCATTTT,CASSLGGGQPQHF